The 15 T cell receptor beta chains below come from one sample, sequenced in a study of beta chain features in type 1 diabetes. Every bit of the isolated RNA underwent reverse transcription, so sequencing read expressed TCRB transcripts. The table came from immunoSEQ multiplex PCR; TCRdb's copy has only in-frame clones and leaves some out. The table lists 350,000 or so clones, about 20% of them singletons. Specimen: naive CD4+ T cells from blood. The source is a woman between 18 and 29 years old in good health.

V and J are TRBV11-3 and TRBJ2-3; TRBD1 matches 9 bases. The ends lost 4 bases at V and 12 bases at J; junction bases unmatched: 5. CDR1 SGHNT and CDR2 YENEEA come from the germline V gene. This CDR3 comprises 12 residues. The CDR3 spells CASSSGTGSQYF. CDR3 nucleotide sequence: TGTGCCAGCAGCTCGGGGACAGGGTCCCAGTATTTT.

This clone came up a few times. This chain joins TRBV30 and TRBJ1-4, with TRBD1 as a possible D gene (5 bases). CDR3 size: 13 residues. Germline CDR1 and CDR2: GTSNPN and SVGIG (reference sequence). V lost 2 bases and J 8 bases, leaving 12 bases between the germline ends. The CDR3 sequence is CAWSKGSIEKLFF. The CDR3 region has the DNA TGTGCCTGGAGTAAGGGGTCAATCGAAAAACTGTTTTTT.

The chain combines TRBV7-9 with TRBJ1-5; the D is unclear. V lost 8 bases and J lost 2, with 16 bases in between. CDR1 and CDR2 (germline): SEHNR, FQNEAQ (reference sequence). The CDR3 covers 15 residues. The CDR3 spells CASGEGYGGNQPQHF. The CDR3 DNA follows: TGTGCCAGCGGGGAGGGATACGGAGGCAATCAGCCCCAGCATTTT.

This chain uses TRBV20-1 with TRBJ1-2; D remains ambiguous. CDR3 length equals 11 residues. V was cut by 4 bases and J by 4 bases, with 7 bases left in between. Germline CDR1 DFQATT, CDR2 SNEGSKA (reference sequence). As DNA, the CDR3 is TGCAGTGCTATTGGGCCCTATGGCTACACCTTC. Amino acids: CSAIGPYGYTF.

Remarks on this clone: The junction departs from the called germline gene at one end, perhaps through a read error. This chain connects TRBV30 to TRBJ1-1; D might be TRBD1 (5 bases). CDR1 and CDR2 (germline): GTSNPN, SVGIG (reference sequence). The CDR3 consists of 11 residues. CDR3 sequence reads: CAWTGNAEAFF. DNA of the CDR3: TGTGCCTGGACAGGGAACGCTGAAGCTTTCTTT.

This rearrangement joins TRBV30 to TRBJ2-1, with D perhaps TRBD2 (6 bases). The CDR3 has 14 amino acids. Germline CDR1 is GTSNPN and CDR2 is SVGIG (reference sequence). Trimming cost V 3 bases and J 6 bases, with 15 bases left between them. CDR3 in DNA: TGTGCCTGGAGACGGCGGGGAGATAGCAATGAGCAGTTCTTC. Residues: CAWRRRGDSNEQFF.

V and J are TRBV29-1 and TRBJ2-3, with 10 bases matching TRBD1. Per the germline V gene, CDR1 is SQVTM and CDR2 is ANQGSEA. The CDR3 is made up of 16 amino acids. With 3 bases clipped from V and 4 bases from J, the junction kept 10 bases outside the gene matches. CDR3 region: CSVDPGTGASADTQYF. For the CDR3, the DNA is TGCAGCGTTGATCCCGGGACAGGGGCGAGCGCAGATACGCAGTATTTT.

This clone was counted between two and nine times. The chain couples TRBV5-1 to TRBJ2-7; the match to TRBD2 covers 10 bases. Germline V CDR1 and CDR2: SGHRS, YFSETQ. The CDR3 covers 15 residues. With V trimmed by 4 bases and J by 7 bases, 11 bases remained unmatched. As DNA, the CDR3 is TGCGCCAGCAGCCAGGTGGCTAGCGGGAGTGAAGAGCAGTACTTC. Protein sequence: CASSQVASGSEEQYF.

About this clone: This specimen includes other DNA sequences encoding the same CDR3. The J gene is TRBJ2-1, the V gene TRBV19, with 12 bases matching TRBD2. V dropped 3 bases and J dropped 8; count of bases not matched to a gene: 2. Germline loops: CDR1 LNHDA, CDR2 SQIVND (reference sequence). There are 14 residues in the CDR3. CDR3 amino acids: CASSMASGRDEQFF. The CDR3 coding sequence is TGTGCCAGTAGTATGGCTAGCGGGAGGGATGAGCAGTTCTTC.

The V and J genes are TRBV27 and TRBJ2-6, with D hard to call. Trimming shortened V by 8 bases and J by 0 bases, and 17 bases separated the two germline ends. The CDR3 has 17 amino acids. Germline V lookup: CDR1 MNHEY, CDR2 SMNVEV (reference sequence). The CDR3 nucleotides read TGTGCCAGCCTTCCGCGGCGGCTGAACTCTGGGGCCAACGTCCTGACTTTC. It specifies CASLPRRLNSGANVLTF.

This clone was detected a few times. As DNA, the CDR3 is TGTGCCAGCAGTTCAGGGACTAGCGGGAGGACTGAGCAGTTCTTC. This translates into CASSSGTSGRTEQFF. This chain links TRBV6-5 with TRBJ2-1; 15 bases agree with TRBD2. V lost 4 bases, J lost 9 bases, and 4 bases stayed unmatched. This CDR3 region has 15 residues. Germline assignment: CDR1 MNHEY and CDR2 SVGAGI.

The sample holds a few counts of this clone. This chain connects TRBV7-9 to TRBJ2-7; 9 nucleotides match TRBD1. CDR3 length: 17 amino acids. Per germline, CDR1 SEHNR and CDR2 FQNEAQ (reference sequence). Trimming took 5 bases from V and 3 from J; bases not matched to a gene: 14. CDR3 in amino acids: CASSPRRSGQGHYEQYF. The CDR3 DNA is TGTGCCAGCAGCCCCCGCCGAAGTGGACAGGGGCACTACGAGCAGTACTTC.

The chain links TRBV30 to TRBJ2-7, with TRBD1 matching 7 bases. Trimming removed 2 bases from V and 0 bases from J; junction bases left unmatched: 4. CDR1 GTSNPN and CDR2 SVGIG come from the germline V gene (reference sequence). This CDR3 has 14 residues. CDR3 in DNA: TGTGCCTGGAGTCAGGGACAGTTCTCCTACGAGCAGTACTTC. Translation gives CAWSQGQFSYEQYF.

The table lists this clone with a few counts. The chain couples TRBV18 to TRBJ1-1, with 9 bases identical to TRBD1. Per the germline V gene, CDR1 is KGHSH and CDR2 is LQKENI. The J segment lost 11 bases and the V segment lost 5 bases, leaving 12 bases of the junction unmatched. The CDR3 extends over 14 amino acids. CDR3 DNA: TGTGCCAGCTCAGGGGACAGGGCCTCTCGAGGGGCTTTCTTT. Protein product: CASSGDRASRGAFF.

The rearrangement joins TRBV5-1 to TRBJ2-7; 9 bases are shared with TRBD1. The CDR3 contains 15 residues. The J segment lost 3 bases and the V segment lost 4 bases, leaving 8 bases of the junction unmatched. Germline CDR1 is SGHRS and CDR2 is YFSETQ. CDR3 residues: CASSPRGTGNYEQYF. In DNA, the CDR3 is TGCGCCAGCAGCCCGCGGGGGACAGGGAACTACGAGCAGTACTTC.